The 8 T cell receptor beta chains reported below all come from one sample, sequenced in a study of T cells in localized non-small cell lung cancer (dated by TCRdb to about 2020). The method was the immunoSEQ multiplex PCR assay. This is the immuneACCESS table as TCRdb keeps it, with only in-frame sequences that have V and J called. A part of the clones is gone; compared with another copy, unresolved V genes explain less than half, and the rest is unexplained. The sample profile shows some 33,000 clones; about 89% of them were found once. The ten largest clones capture approximately 5.3% of the sample. Sequencing was performed on PBMCs, taken before any cancer treatment. Every receptor here comes from a man aged 35-69 years with stage II lung adenocarcinoma.

This chain uses TRBV2 with TRBJ2-6; TRBD1 might be the D (5 bases). CDR3 length: 15 amino acids. Trimming pared 3 bases from V and 4 bases from J, leaving 10 bases between. CDR1 SNHLY and CDR2 FYNNEI come from the germline V gene. Written as DNA, the CDR3 is TGTGCCAGCAGTGATTGGGGCTCCGGGGCCAACGTCCTGACTTTC. Amino acid sequence: CASSDWGSGANVLTF. Full variable domain (rest looked up from reference TRBV2 and TRBJ2-6): EPEVTQTPSHQVTQMGQEVILRCVPISNHLYFYWYRQILGQKVEFLVSFYNNEISEKSEIFDDQFSVERPDGSNFTLKIRSTKLEDSAMYFCASSDWGSGANVLTFGAGSRLTVL.

V gene TRBV27 combines with J gene TRBJ1-1, with a possible D match to TRBD1 (6 bases). This CDR3 is built from 17 residues. CDR1 is MNHEY and CDR2 is SMNVEV in the germline V gene (reference sequence). With 5 bases removed from V and 4 bases from J, the gap between germline ends came to 23 bases. The CDR3 region has the DNA TGTGCCAGCAGTAATCAGGGGTCTTCGTTCGGTATCACTGAAGCTTTCTTT. This codes for CASSNQGSSFGITEAFF.

This chain joins TRBV9 and TRBJ1-2, with D perhaps matching TRBD1 (6 bases). CDR3 length equals 13 residues. Germline CDR1 SGDLS, CDR2 YYNGEE. Trimming removed 4 bases at V and 2 bases at J, with 9 bases between. CDR3 protein: CASSSDRNYGYTF. The CDR3 region has the DNA TGTGCCAGCAGCTCGGACAGAAACTATGGCTACACCTTC.

This chain uses TRBV5-8 with TRBJ2-2; 12 positions match TRBD2. V gave up 0 bases and J gave up 5 bases; unmatched junction bases: 5. Germline CDR1 SGHTS, CDR2 YDEGEE. CDR3 length equals 17 residues. The CDR3 DNA is TGTGCCAGCAGCTTGGGACTAGCGGGAGCTTGGACCGGGGAGCTGTTTTTT. Translating it yields CASSLGLAGAWTGELFF.

The chain combines TRBV7-3 with TRBJ2-7, with D perhaps TRBD2 (6 bases). V was clipped by 5 bases and J by 0 bases, with 14 bases between them. The CDR3 contains 15 residues. Germline lookup yields CDR1 SGHTA and CDR2 FQGTGA. The CDR3 DNA follows: TGTGCCAGCAGCCCCTCCGCGGGACTCTCCTACGAGCAGTACTTC. Residues: CASSPSAGLSYEQYF.

V and J are TRBV29-1 and TRBJ1-1; TRBD1 aligns across 7 bases. CDR1 and CDR2 from the germline V gene are SQVTM and ANQGSEA. Trimming took 6 bases from V and 1 from J; bases not matched to a gene: 8. CDR3 length: 14 amino acids. The CDR3 DNA reads TGCAGCGTCTCGACCGGACAGGCGAACACTGAAGCTTTCTTT. This gives the protein CSVSTGQANTEAFF.

The chain links TRBV7-9 to TRBJ2-7; D may be TRBD1 or TRBD2 (5 bases each). Germline CDR1 and CDR2: SEHNR and FQNEAQ (reference sequence). This CDR3 spans 15 amino acids. The V end lost 3 bases, the J end lost 4 bases, and 16 bases lay between the germline ends. Here the CDR3 reads CASSFSGRAFYEQYF. The CDR3 DNA reads TGTGCCAGCAGCTTTTCGGGACGGGCTTTTTACGAGCAGTACTTC.

The rearrangement joins TRBV27 to TRBJ2-5; TRBD2 might be the D (5 bases). This CDR3 contains 13 residues. V was clipped by 6 bases and J by 4 bases, with 12 bases between them. From germline, CDR1 is MNHEY and CDR2 SMNVEV (reference sequence). CDR3 nucleotide sequence: TGTGCCAGCAGCTTTATCGGGGTAGAGACCCAGTACTTC. This codes for CASSFIGVETQYF.